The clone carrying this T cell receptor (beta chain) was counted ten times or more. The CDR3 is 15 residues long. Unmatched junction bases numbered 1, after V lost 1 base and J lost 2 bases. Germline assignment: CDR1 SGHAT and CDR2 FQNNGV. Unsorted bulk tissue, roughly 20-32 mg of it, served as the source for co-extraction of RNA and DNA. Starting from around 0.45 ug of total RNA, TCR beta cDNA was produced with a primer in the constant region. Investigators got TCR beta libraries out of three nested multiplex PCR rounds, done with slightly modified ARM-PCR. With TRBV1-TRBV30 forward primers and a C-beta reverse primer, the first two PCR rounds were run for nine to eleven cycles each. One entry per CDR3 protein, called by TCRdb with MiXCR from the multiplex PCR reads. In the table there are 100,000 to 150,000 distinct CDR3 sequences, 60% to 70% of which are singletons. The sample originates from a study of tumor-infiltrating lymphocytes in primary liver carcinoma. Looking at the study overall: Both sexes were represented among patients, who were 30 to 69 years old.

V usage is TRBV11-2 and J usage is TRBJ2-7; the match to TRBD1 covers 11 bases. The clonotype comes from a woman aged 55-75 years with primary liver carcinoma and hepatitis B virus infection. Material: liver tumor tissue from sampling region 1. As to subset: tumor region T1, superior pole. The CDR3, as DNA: TGTGCCAGCAGCTTAGCGGGACAGGGGGCCTACGAGCAGTACTTC. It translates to CASSLAGQGAYEQYF.